This is a list of T cell receptor beta chains from one sample in a study of CD8+ T cells in alopecia areata. The data were produced by immunoSEQ multiplex PCR, yet TCRdb's version contains in-frame clones alone and is incomplete. The table includes about 250,000 clones, 67% detected once. The sample in question was CD4+ T cells sorted from blood, obtained at week 0. All receptors derive from a human donor with alopecia areata. CDR3s include the opening cysteine and the closing phenylalanine or tryptophan. The D gene is left open where the match is weak. Rows may omit the clone size; those that give it use once, few, many or a size class.

TGCAGCGTCGGACTGACCCAAGAGACCCAGTACTTC	CSVGLTQETQYF	-	TRBV29-1	TRBJ2-5	-
TGTGCCAGCAGCCGACCGGCGGGCCTCAAGGTTGAGACCCAGTACTTC	CASSRPAGLKVETQYF	-	TRBV9	TRBJ2-5	-
TGTGCCTGCCGGGGGACTCTGAGCTCCTACAATGAGCAGTTCTTC	CACRGTLSSYNEQFF	-	TRBV30	TRBJ2-1	once
TGCGCCAGCAGCCACGGGACAGAGACCCTTCGGTATGGCTACACCTTC	CASSHGTETLRYGYTF	TRBD1	TRBV5-1	TRBJ1-2	-
TGCAGCGCCAAGCGGGGGGAGGCGGGCACTGAAGCTTTCTTT	CSAKRGEAGTEAFF	-	TRBV29-1	TRBJ1-1	-
TGTGCCAGCAGCTTAGCGTCGGCGAACACTGAAGCTTTCTTT	CASSLASANTEAFF	-	TRBV7-9	TRBJ1-1	-
TGTGCCAGCTCACCATCTTTCCGGGACAGGAGGTACTTC	CASSPSFRDRRYF	TRBD1	TRBV18	TRBJ2-7	few
TGTGCCAGCAGGGGGACTAGCGGGGGGATCTTGAACACCGGGGAGCTGTTTTTT	CASRGTSGGILNTGELFF	TRBD2	TRBV28	TRBJ2-2	-
TGCGCCAGCAGCCAAACTCCGGGACGGACGAACTATGGCTACACCTTC	CASSQTPGRTNYGYTF	-	TRBV4-1	TRBJ1-2	medium-sized
TGTGCCAGCAGTGTGGGGACTAGCGGGACTAAACAAGAGACCCAGTACTTC	CASSVGTSGTKQETQYF	TRBD2	TRBV2	TRBJ2-5	few
TGCAGCGTTGAAGGCGGGGAAACTAACTATGGCTACACCTTC	CSVEGGETNYGYTF	-	TRBV29-1	TRBJ1-2	-
TGCAGCGTTGAAGGCGACCGAGACAATGAGCAGTTCTTC	CSVEGDRDNEQFF	-	TRBV29-1	TRBJ2-1	-
TGTGCCAGCAGCCCCGGACCTGTCTCCTACGAGCAGTACTTC	CASSPGPVSYEQYF	-	TRBV9	TRBJ2-7	-
TGTGCCAGCAGCCCACGTAGGACAGGGGAATATCCTGGGGCCAACATCCTGACTTTC	CASSPRRTGEYPGANILTF	TRBD1	TRBV7-3	TRBJ2-6	-
TGTGCCATCAGTGAGTCAGGGCAGGAGTATTCACCCCTCCACTTT	CAISESGQEYSPLHF	-	TRBV10-3	TRBJ1-6	-
TGTGCCACCCGCGGGGGACAGGGTCAGCCCCAGCATTTT	CATRGGQGQPQHF	TRBD1	TRBV6-5	TRBJ1-5	-
TGTGCCTGGGGAAATTATCAATCGGGACAGCGCGGCTACACCTTC	CAWGNYQSGQRGYTF	TRBD1	TRBV30	TRBJ1-2	-
TGCGCCAGCAGCTCAGGGGAAGGTGATTCACCCCTCCACTTT	CASSSGEGDSPLHF	-	TRBV5-1	TRBJ1-6	-
TGCGCCAGCAGCTTGGTTCCGGACACAGATACGCAGTATTTT	CASSLVPDTDTQYF	-	TRBV5-1	TRBJ2-3	-
TGCGCCAGCAGCTTGGGGACTAGCGGGACTGGGGAGACCCAGTACTTC	CASSLGTSGTGETQYF	TRBD2	TRBV5-1	TRBJ2-5	-
TGTGCCAGCAGCTCAGAGACAGGCCGAGATTCACCCCTCCACTTT	CASSSETGRDSPLHF	-	TRBV7-9	TRBJ1-6	-
TGTGCCAGCAGTGACAGGGCTACTCAGCCCCAGCATTTT	CASSDRATQPQHF	-	TRBV2	TRBJ1-5	-
TGCAGCGTTGAAGATAGGAGACTAGGCTACACCTTC	CSVEDRRLGYTF	-	TRBV29-1	TRBJ1-2	once
TGCAGCGTACCGGGACAGGGTTCATACAATGAGCAGTTCTTC	CSVPGQGSYNEQFF	TRBD1	TRBV29-1	TRBJ2-1	-
TGTGCCAGCAGCCACACGGACAGGGGTGGCTATGGCTACACCTTC	CASSHTDRGGYGYTF	TRBD1	TRBV4-2	TRBJ1-2	-
TGTGCCAGCAGCCCCAGTGGAAGCACAGATACGCAGTATTTT	CASSPSGSTDTQYF	-	TRBV7-2	TRBJ2-3	once
TGTGCCAGCAGCCCAGGACAGGGATCGAACTATGGCTACACCTTC	CASSPGQGSNYGYTF	TRBD1	TRBV6-1	TRBJ1-2	-
TGCAGTGCCTGGGGGAGTGAAGCTTTCTTT	CSAWGSEAFF	-	TRBV20-1	TRBJ1-1	-
TGTGCCAGCAGCTTCTATAACAGGGAAAAAGCTTTCTTT	CASSFYNREKAFF	-	TRBV7-3	TRBJ1-1	-
TGTGCCTGGACTCGGTCGGGACCGAACACCGGGGAGCTGTTTTTT	CAWTRSGPNTGELFF	-	TRBV30	TRBJ2-2	-
TGTGCCAGCAGCGTAGCCCCCGACGGCTACGAGCAGTACTTC	CASSVAPDGYEQYF	-	TRBV9	TRBJ2-7	-
TGTGCCAGCAGCCAAGCTGAACGAGCAGATACGCAGTATTTT	CASSQAERADTQYF	-	TRBV4-2	TRBJ2-3	-
TGTGCCAGCAGCTCCGGGAGGGGTTCGACTGAAGCTTTCTTT	CASSSGRGSTEAFF	-	TRBV7-2	TRBJ1-1	-
TGTGCCTGGGCGGCCCTAGCAACTTATGGCTACACCTTC	CAWAALATYGYTF	-	TRBV30	TRBJ1-2	-
TGTGCCAGCAGCTTATCCGACTATAGCAATCAGCCCCAGCATTTT	CASSLSDYSNQPQHF	-	TRBV7-8	TRBJ1-5	-
TGTGCCAGCAGTGAAGGGGGACTAGCGCATACGCAGTATTTT	CASSEGGLAHTQYF	TRBD2	TRBV25-1	TRBJ2-3	-
TGTGCCAGCAGTTCGGCTGCGGCAGGGGAGGAGACCCAGTACTTC	CASSSAAAGEETQYF	-	TRBV6-5	TRBJ2-5	-
TGTGCCACCTCTCAGGGGGCTGGAGATACGCAGTATTTT	CATSQGAGDTQYF	TRBD1	TRBV10-3	TRBJ2-3	-
TGTGCCAGCAGCTTAGATCTCGGCGGGTCCCTCCACTTT	CASSLDLGGSLHF	-	TRBV11-2	TRBJ1-6	-
TGTGCCAGCAGTCCCGGGGGCAGGGGGGATTCACCCCTCCACTTT	CASSPGGRGDSPLHF	TRBD1	TRBV6-5	TRBJ1-6	few
TGTGCCTGGAGTAAGGACCTACAACAGCCCCAGCATTTT	CAWSKDLQQPQHF	-	TRBV30	TRBJ1-5	-
TGTGCCAGCAGCGTGGGTTATGGGGATTCACCCCTCCACTTT	CASSVGYGDSPLHF	-	TRBV9	TRBJ1-6	-
TGCAGCGTGCGGACAGGGGTGTCCTACGAGCAGTACTTC	CSVRTGVSYEQYF	TRBD1	TRBV29-1	TRBJ2-7	-
TGCAGTGCTAGAGTGATAGATACGCAGTATTTT	CSARVIDTQYF	-	TRBV20-1	TRBJ2-3	-
TGTGCCAGCGGCGGGGTGGAGGCCCAGTACTTC	CASGGVEAQYF	-	TRBV7-2	TRBJ2-5	-
TGCGCCAGCAGCTTGGACGGCGCGAACACTGAAGCTTTCTTT	CASSLDGANTEAFF	-	TRBV5-1	TRBJ1-1	-
TGCACCGCCGAGAGGTACACCGGGGAGCTGTTTTTT	CTAERYTGELFF	-	TRBV29-1	TRBJ2-2	-
TGTGCCAGCAGCCCCCAAGGGCAATCGGCAGGCGAGCAGTACTTC	CASSPQGQSAGEQYF	-	TRBV7-8	TRBJ2-7	-
TGTGCCAGCAGCGTAGCCGGGGACACTGAAGCTTTCTTT	CASSVAGDTEAFF	-	TRBV9	TRBJ1-1	-
TGTGCCAGCTCACCGCGGCGGGGTACCGATACGCAGTATTTT	CASSPRRGTDTQYF	-	TRBV18	TRBJ2-3	-
TGTGCCAGCAGCTTAGCCCGCGGGAGTGGGACTGAAGCTTTCTTT	CASSLARGSGTEAFF	-	TRBV7-6	TRBJ1-1	few
TGTGCCAGCAGCGATTCCTCCTACGAGCAGTACTTC	CASSDSSYEQYF	-	TRBV4-2	TRBJ2-7	-
TGTGCCAGTAGTATAGGGATCGGGACAACGGACCACACTGAAGCTTTCTTT	CASSIGIGTTDHTEAFF	-	TRBV19	TRBJ1-1	-
TGTGCTAGCGCCGGGACGGCGACTGGAAACACCATATATTTT	CASAGTATGNTIYF	-	TRBV12-5	TRBJ1-3	-
TGTGCCAGCAGTCAGCGGACAGGGAGTAACTATGGCTACACCTTC	CASSQRTGSNYGYTF	TRBD1	TRBV6-6	TRBJ1-2	-
TGCAGCGCCGGGTTCGGGGGCTATGGCTACACCTTC	CSAGFGGYGYTF	-	TRBV29-1	TRBJ1-2	-
TGTGCCTGGAGTGTAATGGGGACAAGCAATCAGCCCCAGCATTTT	CAWSVMGTSNQPQHF	-	TRBV30	TRBJ1-5	once